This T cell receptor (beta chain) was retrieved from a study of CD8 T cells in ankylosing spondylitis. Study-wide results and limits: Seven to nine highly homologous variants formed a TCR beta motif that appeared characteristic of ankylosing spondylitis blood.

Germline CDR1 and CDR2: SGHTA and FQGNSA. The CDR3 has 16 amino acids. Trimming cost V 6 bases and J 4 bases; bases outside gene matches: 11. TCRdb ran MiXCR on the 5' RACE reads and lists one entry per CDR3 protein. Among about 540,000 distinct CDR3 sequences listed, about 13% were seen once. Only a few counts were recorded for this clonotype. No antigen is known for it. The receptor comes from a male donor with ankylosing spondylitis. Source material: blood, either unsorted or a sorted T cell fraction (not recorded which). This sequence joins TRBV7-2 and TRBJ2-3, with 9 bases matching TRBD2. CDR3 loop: CASSRVSGSTADTQYF. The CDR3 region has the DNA TGTGCCAGCAGTCGAGTTAGCGGGAGTACCGCAGATACGCAGTATTTT.